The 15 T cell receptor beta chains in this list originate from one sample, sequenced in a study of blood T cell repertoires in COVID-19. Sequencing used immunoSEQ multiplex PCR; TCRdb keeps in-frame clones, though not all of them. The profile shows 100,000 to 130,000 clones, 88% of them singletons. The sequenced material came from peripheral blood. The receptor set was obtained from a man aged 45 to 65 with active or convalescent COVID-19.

The CDR3 DNA reads TGTGCCAGCAAACGGGGGGATGAAAAACTGTTTTTT. It specifies CASKRGDEKLFF. The chain combines TRBV28 with TRBJ1-4, with a weak D call TRBD1 (5 bases). CDR3 length: 12 residues. The V gene's germline CDR1 is MDHEN and CDR2 SYDVKM. V was shortened by 7 bases and J by 6 bases, with 9 bases between the two germline ends.

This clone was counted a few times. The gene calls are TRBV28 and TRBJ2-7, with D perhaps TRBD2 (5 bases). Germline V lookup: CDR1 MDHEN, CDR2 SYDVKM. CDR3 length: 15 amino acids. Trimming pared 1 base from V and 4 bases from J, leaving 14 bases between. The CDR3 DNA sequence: TGTGCCAGCAGTTTATACCCGGACTGGGATTACGAGCAGTACTTC. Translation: CASSLYPDWDYEQYF. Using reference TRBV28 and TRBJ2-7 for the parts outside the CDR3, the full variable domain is DVKVTQSSRYLVKRTGEKVFLECVQDMDHENMFWYRQDPGLGLRLIYFSYDVKMKEKGDIPEGYSVSREKKERFSLILESASTNQTSMYLCASSLYPDWDYEQYFGPGTRLTVT.

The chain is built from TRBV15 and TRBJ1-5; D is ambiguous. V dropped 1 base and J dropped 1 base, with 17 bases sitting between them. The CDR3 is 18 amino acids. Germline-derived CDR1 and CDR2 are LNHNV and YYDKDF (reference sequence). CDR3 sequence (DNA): TGTGCCACCAGCAGAGTGGGCCAAAAAGAGACAAGCAATCAGCCCCAGCATTTT. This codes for CATSRVGQKETSNQPQHF.

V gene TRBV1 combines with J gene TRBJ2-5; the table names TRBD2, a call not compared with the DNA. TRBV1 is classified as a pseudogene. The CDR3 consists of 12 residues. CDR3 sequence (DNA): TGCACCAGCAGCCAAGTCGGTGAGACCCAGTACTTC. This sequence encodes CTSSQVGETQYF.

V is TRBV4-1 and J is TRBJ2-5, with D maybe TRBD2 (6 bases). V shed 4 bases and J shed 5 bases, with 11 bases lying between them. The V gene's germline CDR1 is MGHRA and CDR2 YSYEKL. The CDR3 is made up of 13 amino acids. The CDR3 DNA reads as TGCGCCAGCAGCCCACTAGCTGATGAGACCCAGTACTTC. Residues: CASSPLADETQYF.

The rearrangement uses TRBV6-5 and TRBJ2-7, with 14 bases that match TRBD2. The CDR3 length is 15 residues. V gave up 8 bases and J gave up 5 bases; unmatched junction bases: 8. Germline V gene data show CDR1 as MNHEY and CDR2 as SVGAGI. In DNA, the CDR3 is TGTGCCAGCCGCGGACTAGCGGGAGGATCTAACGAGCAGTACTTC. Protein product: CASRGLAGGSNEQYF.

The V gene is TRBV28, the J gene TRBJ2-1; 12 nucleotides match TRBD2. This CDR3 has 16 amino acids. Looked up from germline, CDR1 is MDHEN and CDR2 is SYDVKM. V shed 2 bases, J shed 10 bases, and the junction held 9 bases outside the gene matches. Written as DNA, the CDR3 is TGTGCCAGCAGTTTAGGGACTAGCGGGCGTTCGGGAGAGCAGTTCTTC. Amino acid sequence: CASSLGTSGRSGEQFF.

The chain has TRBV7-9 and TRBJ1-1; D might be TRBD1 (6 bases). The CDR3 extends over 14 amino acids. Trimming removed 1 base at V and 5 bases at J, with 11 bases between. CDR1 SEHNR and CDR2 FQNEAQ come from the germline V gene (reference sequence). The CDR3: CASSLERRGTEAFF. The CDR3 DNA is TGTGCCAGCAGCTTAGAAAGAAGGGGGACTGAAGCTTTCTTT.

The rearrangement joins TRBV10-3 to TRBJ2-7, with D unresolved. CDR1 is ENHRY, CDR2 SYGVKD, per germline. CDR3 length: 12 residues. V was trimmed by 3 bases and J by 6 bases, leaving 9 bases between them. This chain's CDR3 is CAISDEKTEQYF. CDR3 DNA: TGTGCCATCAGTGATGAGAAAACCGAGCAGTACTTC.

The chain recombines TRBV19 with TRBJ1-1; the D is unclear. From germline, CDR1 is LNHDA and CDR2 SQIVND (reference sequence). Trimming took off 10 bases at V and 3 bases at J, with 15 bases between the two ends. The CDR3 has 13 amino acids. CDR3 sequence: CATRQVQDTEAFF. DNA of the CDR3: TGTGCCACCCGGCAGGTCCAGGACACTGAAGCTTTCTTT.

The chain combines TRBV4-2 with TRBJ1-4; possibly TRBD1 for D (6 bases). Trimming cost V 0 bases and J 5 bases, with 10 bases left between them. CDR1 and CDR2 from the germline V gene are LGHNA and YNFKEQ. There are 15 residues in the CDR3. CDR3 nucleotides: TGTGCCAGCAGCCAAGAGAGAAGGGGGAATGAAAAACTGTTTTTT. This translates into CASSQERRGNEKLFF.

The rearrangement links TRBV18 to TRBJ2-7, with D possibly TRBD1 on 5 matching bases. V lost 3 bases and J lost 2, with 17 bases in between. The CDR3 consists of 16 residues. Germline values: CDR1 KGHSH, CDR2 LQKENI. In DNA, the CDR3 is TGTGCCAGCTCACCTCGCTCTTCAGGGATGGCCTACGAGCAGTACTTC. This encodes CASSPRSSGMAYEQYF.

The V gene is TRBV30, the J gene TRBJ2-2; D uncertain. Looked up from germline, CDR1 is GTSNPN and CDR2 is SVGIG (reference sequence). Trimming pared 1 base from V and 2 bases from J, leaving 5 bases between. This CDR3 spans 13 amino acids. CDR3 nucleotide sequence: TGTGCCTGGAGTGCGAGTAACACCGGGGAGCTGTTTTTT. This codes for CAWSASNTGELFF.

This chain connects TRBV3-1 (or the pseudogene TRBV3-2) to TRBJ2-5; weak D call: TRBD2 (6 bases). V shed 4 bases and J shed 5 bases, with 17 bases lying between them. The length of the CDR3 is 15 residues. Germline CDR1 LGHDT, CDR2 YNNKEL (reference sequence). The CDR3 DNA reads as TGTGCCAGCAGCCCACGGGAGCGGATAAAGGAGACCCAGTACTTC. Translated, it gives CASSPRERIKETQYF.

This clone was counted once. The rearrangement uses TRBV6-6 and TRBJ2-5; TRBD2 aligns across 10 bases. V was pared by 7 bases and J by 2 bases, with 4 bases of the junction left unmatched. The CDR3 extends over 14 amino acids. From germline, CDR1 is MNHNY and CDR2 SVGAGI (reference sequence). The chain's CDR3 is CASKWTSGQETQYF. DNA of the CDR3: TGTGCCAGCAAATGGACTAGCGGACAAGAGACCCAGTACTTC.